This TCR beta chain was identified during a study of response to subunit inactivated influenza vaccine (dated by TCRdb to 2017 to 2018). With respect to the entire study: The study used deep quantitative T cell receptor repertoire profiling to track responses to a trivalent subunit inactivated influenza vaccine.

Library method: RT-PCR. This sample was sequenced with an Illumina HiSeq 2500. Using fastp at Q25 and MiXCR, TCRdb reprocessed the public reads and kept productive beta chains. Merged by CDR3 protein, the rows form single entries marked with the most common genes and DNA. The sample includes over 450,000 distinct CDR3 sequences, with 13% observed a single time. Roughly 14% of the sample goes to the ten largest clones. After removal of 6 bases from V and 2 bases from J, the junction retains 5 bases not matched to a gene. The CDR3 numbers 15 residues from cysteine through phenylalanine. The sequence is cut down to CDR3 DNA, 45 bases in frame from base 1. This clonotype was observed a handful of times. The target of this receptor is not known. No clone much larger than this one lies a single base away; base qualities are absent. Beyond this particular receptor, the publication reports: It was suggested by the authors that each seasonal influenza vaccination may recruit only a limited number of new T cells.

The time point label for this specimen denotes: 45 days after influenza vaccine administration. This material consisted of PBMCs from blood, taken roughly 46 days after vaccination. The source is a man aged 45 to 65 who received an inactivated influenza vaccine. Donor details come from another sample of the same person, matched by shared clones. The chain was built from TRBV12-3 or TRBV12-4 and TRBJ2-7; TRBD2 agrees with 12 junctional bases. This receptor carries the CDR3 CASSQRTSGTYEQYF. The DNA sequence reads TGTGCCAGCAGCCAAAGGACTAGCGGGACCTACGAGCAGTACTTC.